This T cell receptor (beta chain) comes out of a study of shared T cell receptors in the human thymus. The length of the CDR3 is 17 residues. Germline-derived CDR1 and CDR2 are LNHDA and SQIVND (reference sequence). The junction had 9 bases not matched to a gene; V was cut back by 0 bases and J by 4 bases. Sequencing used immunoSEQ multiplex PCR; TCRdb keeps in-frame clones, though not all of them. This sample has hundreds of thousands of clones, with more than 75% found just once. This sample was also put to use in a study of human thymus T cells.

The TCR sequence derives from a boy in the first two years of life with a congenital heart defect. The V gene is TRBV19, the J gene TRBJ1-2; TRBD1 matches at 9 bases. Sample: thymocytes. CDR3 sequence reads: CASSIDIEQGAGYGYTF. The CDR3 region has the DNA TGTGCCAGTAGTATAGACATCGAACAGGGGGCTGGCTATGGCTACACCTTC.